Following are 8 T cell receptor beta chains from one sample sequenced in a study of cytomegalovirus exposure and HLA in healthy donors. It was with 60 Vbeta and 13 Jbeta primers that the PCR ran. The protocol was immunoSEQ multiplex PCR, while the TCRdb copy is restricted to in-frame clones and leaves out a portion. Among around 150,000 clones listed, roughly 85% were seen once. The sequencing input was PBMCs. The source is a man aged 35-49 years in good health and CMV-seronegative.

The rearrangement uses TRBV6-1 and TRBJ1-2; 10 nucleotides align to TRBD1. V lost 10 bases to trimming and J lost 6 bases; unmatched junction nucleotides: 5. The CDR3 extends over 12 amino acids. Germline-derived CDR1 and CDR2 are MNHNS and SASEGT. For the CDR3, the DNA is TGTGCCAACAGACAGGGGGCCGATGGCTACACCTTC. Protein: CANRQGADGYTF.

V and J are TRBV4-2 and TRBJ1-4, with 7 nucleotides matching TRBD1. Trimming removed 4 bases from V and 13 bases from J; junction bases left unmatched: 15. The CDR3 length is 15 residues. The germline gives CDR1 LGHNA, CDR2 YNFKEQ. CDR3: CASSRSDRDSTLLFF. DNA of the CDR3: TGTGCCAGCAGCCGATCTGACAGGGACTCAACTTTACTGTTTTTT.

This clone was counted only a few times. The genes are TRBV27 and TRBJ2-7; 8 positions agree with TRBD1. Per the germline V gene, CDR1 is MNHEY and CDR2 is SMNVEV (reference sequence). V lost 3 bases to trimming and J lost 5 bases; unmatched junction nucleotides: 9. This CDR3 has 15 amino acids. The CDR3 sequence: CASSFLDRAIDEQYF. CDR3 DNA sequence: TGTGCCAGCAGTTTCCTGGACAGGGCAATCGACGAGCAGTACTTC.

This clone was detected a few times. The genes are TRBV2 and TRBJ1-3, with no clear D. The V and J ends lost 1 base and 8 bases respectively, with 18 bases between them. Germline V gene sequence: CDR1 SNHLY, CDR2 FYNNEI. The CDR3 is 16 residues long. The CDR3 sequence: CASSEERWPQGYTIYF. The DNA of the CDR3 is TGTGCCAGCAGTGAAGAGCGATGGCCCCAAGGTTACACCATATATTTT.

The V call is TRBV5-1, the J call TRBJ1-1; D is uncertain. Between the trimmed V and J ends, which lost 0 bases and 0 bases, there was a span of 9 bases. This CDR3 spans 15 amino acids. Germline assignment: CDR1 SGHRS and CDR2 YFSETQ. The CDR3, as DNA: TGCGCCAGCAGCTTGGTGCAGGCAATGAACACTGAAGCTTTCTTT. It translates to CASSLVQAMNTEAFF.

This clone was counted between two and nine times. J is TRBJ2-5 and V is TRBV5-6; 8 bases line up with TRBD1. CDR1 is SGHDT and CDR2 is YYEEEE in the germline V gene. This CDR3 contains 15 residues. Trimming took 3 bases from V and 1 from J; bases not matched to a gene: 5. CDR3 in amino acids: CASSSQGAVQETQYF. DNA for the CDR3: TGTGCCAGCAGCTCCCAGGGGGCTGTCCAAGAGACCCAGTACTTC.

The CDR3 DNA follows: TGTGCCAGTAACGCGGGGGGGATCTTCTACGAGCAGTACTTC. It encodes CASNAGGIFYEQYF. The V call is TRBV19, the J call TRBJ2-7; 9 bases are shared with TRBD2. CDR1 is LNHDA and CDR2 is SQIVND in the germline V gene (reference sequence). Trimming cost V 7 bases and J 3 bases; bases outside gene matches: 7. CDR3 size: 14 residues.

The J gene is TRBJ2-7, the V gene TRBV27; 10 nucleotides match TRBD1. J was trimmed by 5 bases and V by 4 bases; bases with no gene match: 8. The V gene's germline CDR1 is MNHEY and CDR2 SMNVEV (reference sequence). This CDR3 spans 15 amino acids. The CDR3 loop is CASSWEWDRGNEQYF. In nucleotides, the CDR3 is TGTGCCAGCAGTTGGGAGTGGGACAGGGGCAACGAGCAGTACTTC.